The clone carrying this T cell receptor beta chain was detected once. This record comes from a study of blood T cell repertoires in COVID-19. Cohorts were assigned according to the clinical history that participants reported. Original handling: Amplifying reference gene primers gave estimates of nucleated cell counts. The assay was immunoSEQ multiplex PCR, and TCRdb's table has in-frame clones only and misses some. V, J and clone size are those of that table, while D and trimming were read from the DNA. The table records some 250,000 clones, under 95% of them present only once. The CDR3 runs 16 residues. Trimming took 6 bases from V and 0 from J; bases not matched to a gene: 7. Germline loops: CDR1 SGHTA, CDR2 FQGNSA.

The genes are TRBV7-2 and TRBJ2-2; the match to TRBD2 covers 7 bases. Sequenced material: PBMCs or T cells enriched from blood (not recorded which). This receptor was obtained from a woman aged 35 to 49 with acute COVID-19. In DNA, the CDR3 is TGTGCCAGCAGGTCTACGGGACTAACGAACACCGGGGAGCTGTTTTTT. Translated, it gives CASRSTGLTNTGELFF.